The subject of this entry is one T cell receptor (beta chain). Library construction for TCR beta used iRepertoire HTBI primers and Arm-PCR of CDR3 regions. TCRdb independently ran MiXCR on the multiplex PCR reads; one entry per CDR3 protein. The sample includes 400,000 to 500,000 distinct CDR3 sequences, roughly 20% of them seen just once. The data originate from a study of regulatory T cells in long-lasting Graves disease. Germline-derived CDR1 and CDR2 are MGHRA and YSYEKL. Trimming took 0 bases from V and 0 from J; bases not matched to a gene: 1. The CDR3 spans 17 residues. The time point denotes: persistent/refractory GD, antithyroid drugs over 5 years with positive TRAb. PBMC RNA was the source of the TCR library.

The sequence derives from a female donor with Graves disease. The chain joins TRBV4-1 to TRBJ2-3, with 12 bases lining up with TRBD2. Sample: peripheral blood mononuclear cells (PBMCs), taken when the disease was refractory, from a patient treated with antithyroid drugs. CDR3 sequence reads: CASSQDGTSGSTDTQYF. CDR3 DNA sequence: TGCGCCAGCAGCCAAGATGGGACTAGCGGGAGCACAGATACGCAGTATTTT.